This T cell receptor (beta chain) was sequenced in a study of brain T cells in children with intractable seizures. Indicated time point: blood from clinic visit 5 months post-surgery; TSC patient then seizure free. The protocol was immunoSEQ multiplex PCR, while the TCRdb copy is restricted to in-frame clones and leaves out a portion. The table lists about 340,000 clones, over 90% of them singletons. Germline V gene data show CDR1 as SGDLS and CDR2 as YYNGEE. The CDR3 contains 15 residues. V shed 4 bases and J shed 3 bases, with 14 bases lying between them. The receptor comes from a boy in the first two years of life with tuberous sclerosis and intractable seizures. The rearrangement links TRBV9 to TRBJ2-1; possibly TRBD2 for D (6 bases). This material consisted of peripheral blood, taken around 5 months after surgery. CDR3 sequence (DNA): TGTGCCAGCAGCTTGGGGGACTCGAACTACAATGAGCAGTTCTTC. Amino acid sequence: CASSLGDSNYNEQFF.